A selection of T cell receptor beta chains follows, all from one sample in a study of T-cell reconstitution after alpha-beta-depleted transplantation in children. TCRdb reprocessed the PCR reads via MiXCR and lists one record per CDR3 protein. The sample lists about a million distinct CDR3 sequences, 25% to 30% seen once, with 28% in the top ten. The sample in question was PBMCs, mostly from graft donor cells, obtained 360 days after TCRalphabeta/CD19-depleted stem cell transplant. The origin of the receptors is a boy in the first two years of life who had a stem cell transplant for SCID, so the T cells may come from the graft donor. Both conserved end residues are part of each CDR3. The D gene is left open where the match is weak. Rows may omit the clone size; those that give it use once, few, many or a size class.

>TRBJ2-1|TRBV4-2|.|.
CASSQEGSGPNEQFF
TGTGCCAGCAGCCAAGAGGGGAGCGGGCCCAATGAGCAGTTCTTC
>TRBJ2-1|TRBV12-3/TRBV12-4|once|.
CASRVGTLGNEQFF
TGTGCCAGCAGAGTGGGCACCCTGGGGAATGAGCAGTTCTTC
>TRBJ2-7|TRBV5-1|.|TRBD1
CASSEGQGGEQYF
TGCGCCAGCAGCGAGGGACAGGGAGGCGAGCAGTACTTC
>TRBJ2-1|TRBV20-1|few|.
CSASSDSGEQFF
TGCAGTGCTAGCTCGGACTCCGGTGAGCAGTTCTTC
>TRBJ2-2|TRBV19|.|.
CASRIVETGELFF
TGTGCCAGTAGGATTGTAGAGACCGGGGAGCTGTTTTTT
>TRBJ2-3|TRBV7-8|few|.
CASSSTRHEWGAADTQYF
TGTGCCAGCAGCTCGACGAGACATGAATGGGGGGCTGCAGATACGCAGTATTTT
>TRBJ2-3|TRBV9|.|TRBD1
CASSARDRQTSTDTQYF
TGTGCCAGCAGCGCCCGGGACAGACAGACTAGCACAGATACGCAGTATTTT
>TRBJ2-5|TRBV7-2|.|.
CASSLGPGARLETQYF
TGTGCCAGCAGCTTAGGGCCAGGGGCGCGACTGGAGACCCAGTACTTC
>TRBJ2-7|TRBV3-1|few|.
CASSQDFSGDSPGLLYEQYF
TGTGCCAGCAGCCAAGATTTTTCCGGGGATTCTCCGGGGCTCCTTTACGAGCAGTACTTC
>TRBJ2-1|TRBV20-1|.|.
CSAGDPPYNEQFF
TGCAGTGCTGGTGACCCCCCCTACAATGAGCAGTTCTTC
>TRBJ2-1|TRBV6-5|.|.
CASSSFGGLYNEQFF
TGTGCCAGCAGTTCCTTTGGGGGGTTATACAATGAGCAGTTCTTC
>TRBJ2-3|TRBV4-1|.|.
CASSPQGGPETDTQYF
TGCGCCAGCAGCCCCCAAGGGGGTCCCGAAACAGATACGCAGTATTTT
>TRBJ2-5|TRBV3-1|.|.
CASSRLLGDGETQYF
TGTGCCAGCAGCCGCCTCTTGGGGGACGGGGAGACCCAGTACTTC
>TRBJ2-3|TRBV20-1|few|.
CSALGEPTDTQYF
TGCAGTGCCCTGGGGGAGCCCACAGATACGCAGTATTTT
>TRBJ2-5|TRBV6-5|.|.
CASSYSGGAQETQYF
TGTGCCAGCAGTTACTCTGGCGGCGCCCAAGAGACCCAGTACTTC
>TRBJ1-3|TRBV11-2|.|.
CASSLDDGLSGNTIYF
TGTGCCAGCAGCTTAGACGACGGCCTCTCTGGAAACACCATATATTTT
>TRBJ2-3|TRBV10-3|few|.
CAISGMTTDTQYF
TGTGCCATCAGCGGCATGACCACAGATACGCAGTATTTT
>TRBJ1-6|TRBV6-2/TRBV6-3|.|TRBD1
CASRQGTAYAPLHF
TGTGCCAGCAGACAAGGGACAGCCTATGCACCCCTCCACTTT
>TRBJ2-2|TRBV7-6|.|.
CASTRASLTPGELFF
TGTGCCAGCACCCGTGCCTCGCTAACCCCCGGGGAGCTGTTTTTT
>TRBJ1-1|TRBV29-1|few|.
CSVGGRGWDTEAFF
TGCAGCGTTGGTGGCAGGGGCTGGGACACTGAAGCTTTCTTT
>TRBJ2-7|TRBV5-1|once|.
CASSLGQDLFF
TGCGCCAGCAGCTTGGGGCAGGACCTTTTCTTC
>TRBJ1-1|TRBV5-1|few|.
CASSLQRGGEAFF
TGCGCCAGCAGCTTGCAACGGGGAGGAGAAGCTTTCTTT
>TRBJ1-1|TRBV5-6|few|.
CASSSRTQGLNTEAFF
TGTGCCAGCAGCTCACGGACGCAGGGCCTGAACACTGAAGCTTTCTTT
>TRBJ2-2|TRBV5-1|.|TRBD1
CASSLSAGQAITGELFF
TGCGCCAGCAGCTTGTCAGCCGGACAGGCGATCACCGGGGAGCTGTTTTTT
>TRBJ2-1|TRBV27|few|TRBD1
CASHPGQTYNEQFF
TGTGCCAGCCACCCGGGACAGACCTACAATGAGCAGTTCTTC
>TRBJ2-3|TRBV9|.|TRBD2
CASSVSGGPTDTQYF
TGTGCCAGCAGCGTAAGCGGGGGGCCCACAGATACGCAGTATTTT
>TRBJ2-1|TRBV28|.|TRBD2
CASSLAGGQDNEQFF
TGTGCCAGCAGTTTAGCGGGGGGGCAGGACAATGAGCAGTTCTTC